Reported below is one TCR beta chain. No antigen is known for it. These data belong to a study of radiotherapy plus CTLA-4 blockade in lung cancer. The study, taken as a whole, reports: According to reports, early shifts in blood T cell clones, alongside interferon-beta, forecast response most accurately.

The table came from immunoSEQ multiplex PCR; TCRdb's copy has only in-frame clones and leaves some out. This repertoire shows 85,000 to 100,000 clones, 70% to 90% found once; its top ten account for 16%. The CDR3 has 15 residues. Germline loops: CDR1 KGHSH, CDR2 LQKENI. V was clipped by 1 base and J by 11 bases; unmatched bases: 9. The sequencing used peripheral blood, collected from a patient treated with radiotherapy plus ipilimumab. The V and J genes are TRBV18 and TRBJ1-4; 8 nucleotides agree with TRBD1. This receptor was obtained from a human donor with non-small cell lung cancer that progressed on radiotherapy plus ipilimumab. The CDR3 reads CASSPQTGATGKLFF. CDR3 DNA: TGTGCCAGCTCACCACAGACAGGGGCCACCGGGAAACTGTTTTTT. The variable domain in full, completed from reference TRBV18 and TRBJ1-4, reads NAGVMQNPRHLVRRRGQEARLRCSPMKGHSHVYWYRQLPEEGLKFMVYLQKENIIDESGMPKERFSAEFPKEGPSILRIQQVVRGDSAAYFCASSPQTGATGKLFFGSGTQLSVL.